This T cell receptor beta chain is from a study of beta chain features in type 1 diabetes. Study results and limitations: Patients showed naive, central memory and Treg TCRB repertoires that appeared more similar than those of healthy donors. These data did not resolve whether HLA type affects TCRB rearrangement. When Type 1 diabetes patients were examined, their TCRB CDR3s proved moderately but significantly shorter in all four CD4+ subsets.

This clone was found a few times. Its antigen is as yet unknown. Expressed TCRB transcripts were sequenced, since all the RNA that had been isolated was reverse transcribed. Read counts averaged approximately 3.5 million for samples of naive, central memory and regulatory T cells. The repertoire was sequenced with immunoSEQ multiplex PCR; TCRdb's copy has only in-frame clones and lacks some. Among hundreds of thousands of clones listed, over 12% were seen once. Each of the sorted populations had a purity greater than 95%. The V end was cut by 4 bases, the J end by 0 bases, with 11 bases between. Germline V gene data show CDR1 as SGHTA and CDR2 as FQGNSA. CDR3 length: 15 residues.

Sequenced sample: naive CD4+ T cells from blood. The clonotype originates from a man aged 18 to 30 with type 1 diabetes. This chain uses TRBV7-2 with TRBJ2-3; D gene unclear. CDR3 sequence: CASSSKRASTDTQYF. CDR3 sequence (DNA): TGTGCCAGCAGCTCCAAGAGAGCCAGCACAGATACGCAGTATTTT.